The 15 T cell receptor beta chains given below trace back to one sample, sequenced in a study of cytomegalovirus exposure and HLA in healthy donors. Clones were sequenced by immunoSEQ multiplex PCR, and TCRdb holds only the in-frame ones, with some missing. The table includes 100,000 to 150,000 clones, approximately 92% detected once. Sequencing used PBMCs. All receptors derive from a woman under 30 in good health and CMV-seronegative.

J is TRBJ2-2 and V is TRBV2, with 9 bases lining up with TRBD2. Germline V lookup: CDR1 SNHLY, CDR2 FYNNEI. This CDR3 region has 17 residues. After removal of 7 bases from V and 8 bases from J, the junction contained 17 bases not matched to a gene. CDR3 amino acids: CASIERWASGARGELFF. In DNA form, the CDR3 reads TGTGCCAGCATCGAGAGGTGGGCTAGCGGGGCGCGGGGGGAGCTGTTTTTT. The full variable domain, its missing parts supplied by reference TRBV2 and TRBJ2-2, is EPEVTQTPSHQVTQMGQEVILRCVPISNHLYFYWYRQILGQKVEFLVSFYNNEISEKSEIFDDQFSVERPDGSNFTLKIRSTKLEDSAMYFCASIERWASGARGELFFGEGSRLTVL.

V and J are TRBV27 and TRBJ2-1; TRBD1 might be the D (6 bases). This CDR3 spans 13 amino acids. CDR1 MNHEY and CDR2 SMNVEV come from the germline V gene (reference sequence). Trimming took off 2 bases at V and 8 bases at J, with 10 bases between the two ends. The CDR3 spells CASSLQGLDEQFF. CDR3 nucleotides: TGTGCCAGCAGTTTACAGGGGCTCGATGAGCAGTTCTTC.

The chain recombines TRBV7-6 with TRBJ2-5; 7 positions agree with TRBD2. This CDR3 comprises 13 residues. Germline-derived CDR1 and CDR2 are SGHVS and FNYEAQ. J gave up 4 bases and V 7 bases, and 6 bases lay outside the gene matches. The CDR3 loop reads CASTSERGETQYF. The CDR3 DNA is TGTGCCAGCACTTCGGAGCGGGGAGAGACCCAGTACTTC. The full variable domain, completed using reference TRBV7-6 and TRBJ2-5, is GAGVSQSPRYKVTKRGQDVALRCDPISGHVSLYWYRQALGQGPEFLTYFNYEAQQDKSGLPNDRFSAERPEGSISTLTIQRTEQRDSAMYRCASTSERGETQYFGPGTRLLVL.

There are a few counts of this clone. In DNA form, the CDR3 reads TGTGCCAGCAGCCAAGTCTCCCGGGGGCACGGGACTAGCGCCTACGAGCAGTACTTC. Amino acid sequence: CASSQVSRGHGTSAYEQYF. The V call is TRBV4-2, the J call TRBJ2-7, with 10 nucleotides matching TRBD2. This CDR3 has 19 amino acids. The V segment lost 1 base and the J segment 2 bases; nucleotides outside the gene matches: 14. Germline V gene sequence: CDR1 LGHNA, CDR2 YNFKEQ.

This chain uses TRBV9 with TRBJ2-7; D is uncertain. The CDR3 loop spans 12 amino acids. Per the germline V gene, CDR1 is SGDLS and CDR2 is YYNGEE. The germline V and J ends were trimmed by 3 bases and 2 bases, with 6 bases remaining between them. CDR3 sequence: CASSGSTYEQYF. CDR3 nucleotides: TGTGCCAGCAGCGGGAGTACCTACGAGCAGTACTTC.

This chain's CDR3 is CASSTQAGAPSSYNEQFF. The CDR3 nucleotides are TGCGCCAGCAGTACTCAGGCAGGGGCCCCGAGCTCCTACAATGAGCAGTTCTTC. The chain carries TRBV5-1 and TRBJ2-1; D perhaps matches TRBD1 (6 bases). The CDR3 sequence is 18 residues long. CDR1 and CDR2 (germline): SGHRS, YFSETQ. Trimming stripped 5 bases from V and 0 bases from J, with 21 bases between.

V is TRBV12-2 and J is TRBJ2-1; the D call TRBD1 from the table was never checked on the DNA. TRBV12-2 is classified as a pseudogene. The CDR3 has 12 amino acids. The CDR3 DNA reads as TGTGCAAGTCGCTTGACAGGGAATGAGCAGTTCTTC. This sequence encodes CASRLTGNEQFF.

The chain uses TRBV5-1 and TRBJ2-5, with TRBD1 as a possible D gene (6 bases). The V gene lost 0 bases and the J gene lost 0 bases, with 24 bases spanning the gap. This CDR3 spans 20 amino acids. Germline V CDR1 and CDR2: SGHRS, YFSETQ. CDR3 region: CASSLVPPGVTSPNQETQYF. In DNA, the CDR3 is TGCGCCAGCAGCTTGGTTCCCCCAGGGGTTACCTCCCCGAACCAAGAGACCCAGTACTTC.

This clone was observed a single time. V and J are TRBV6-1 and TRBJ1-1, with D tentatively TRBD1 (6 bases). The CDR3 totals 13 residues. Germline V gene sequence: CDR1 MNHNS, CDR2 SASEGT. V gave up 6 bases and J gave up 2 bases, with 10 bases separating them. CDR3 in DNA: TGTGCCAGCAGGAAACAGGGAAACACTGAAGCTTTCTTT. Translated: CASRKQGNTEAFF.

The rearrangement uses TRBV9 and TRBJ1-6; D gene ambiguous. Trimming took off 4 bases at V and 0 bases at J, with 8 bases between the two ends. The CDR3 is 15 residues long. From germline, CDR1 is SGDLS and CDR2 YYNGEE. Here the CDR3 DNA reads TGTGCCAGCAGCCAAAGGAGCTCCTATAATTCACCCCTCCACTTT. As protein: CASSQRSSYNSPLHF. Based on the CDR3 plus reference TRBV9 and TRBJ1-6, the full variable domain is DSGVTQTPKHLITATGQRVTLRCSPRSGDLSVYWYQQSLDQGLQFLIQYYNGEERAKGNILERFSAQQFPDLHSELNLSSLELGDSALYFCASSQRSSYNSPLHFGNGTRLTVT.

The V and J genes are TRBV5-4 and TRBJ2-7; D is undetermined. From germline, CDR1 is SGHNT and CDR2 YYREEE (reference sequence). The CDR3 length is 13 residues. The V gene lost 1 base and the J gene lost 2 bases, with 7 bases spanning the gap. CDR3 sequence (DNA): TGTGCCAGCAGCTTGCAGGAAACCTACGAGCAGTACTTC. Translation gives CASSLQETYEQYF.

This clone was counted between two and nine times. This chain uses TRBV6-1 with TRBJ2-7, with D hard to call. The V gene lost 4 bases and the J gene lost 2 bases, with 9 bases spanning the gap. The CDR3 contains 13 residues. Germline V gene lookup returns CDR1 MNHNS and CDR2 SASEGT. As DNA, the CDR3 is TGTGCCAGCAGTGCCAGTCGCACCTACGAGCAGTACTTC. Protein: CASSASRTYEQYF.

The rearrangement uses TRBV19 and TRBJ1-5; TRBD1 agrees at 8 bases. V trimming: 11 bases; J trimming: 1 base; junction bases outside the gene matches: 7. The V gene's germline CDR1 is LNHDA and CDR2 SQIVND (reference sequence). This CDR3 contains 14 residues. CDR3 region: CASGGRVSNQPQHF. The CDR3 DNA is TGTGCCTCAGGGGGCAGGGTCAGCAATCAGCCCCAGCATTTT. Full variable domain (missing parts from reference TRBV19 and TRBJ1-5): DGGITQSPKYLFRKEGQNVTLSCEQNLNHDAMYWYRQDPGQGLRLIYYSQIVNDFQKGDIAEGYSVSREKKESFPLTVTSAQKNPTAFYLCASGGRVSNQPQHFGDGTRLSIL.

The chain combines TRBV27 with TRBJ1-6, with D possibly being TRBD1 (5 bases). Germline loops: CDR1 MNHEY, CDR2 SMNVEV (reference sequence). This CDR3 contains 12 residues. Trimming took 3 bases from V and 14 from J, leaving 11 bases between them. DNA for the CDR3: TGTGCCAGCAGTTTTCCCTTAGGGGCCCTCCACTTT. It encodes CASSFPLGALHF.

In DNA, the CDR3 is TGTGCCAGCAGCTTTGCGGACAGGAACACTGAAGCTTTCTTT. Protein: CASSFADRNTEAFF. The chain joins TRBV7-2 to TRBJ1-1; possible D gene TRBD1, 6 bases. Trimming pared 3 bases from V and 1 base from J, leaving 9 bases between. Germline CDR1 SGHTA, CDR2 FQGNSA. The CDR3 has 14 residues.